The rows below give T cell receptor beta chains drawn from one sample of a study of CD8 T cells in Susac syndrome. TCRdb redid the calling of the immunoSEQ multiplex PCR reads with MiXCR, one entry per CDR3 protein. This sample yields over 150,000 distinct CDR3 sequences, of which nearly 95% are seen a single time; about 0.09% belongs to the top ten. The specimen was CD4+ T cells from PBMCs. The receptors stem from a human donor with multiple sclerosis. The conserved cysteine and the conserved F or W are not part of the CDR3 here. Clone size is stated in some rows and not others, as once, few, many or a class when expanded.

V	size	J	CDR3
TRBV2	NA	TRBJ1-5	ASGDRGESNQPQH
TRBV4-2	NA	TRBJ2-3	ASSHIGGAEGDTQY
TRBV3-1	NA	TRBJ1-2	ASGSEGKKGSYGYT
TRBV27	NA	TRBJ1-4	ASTGIGAGEKLF
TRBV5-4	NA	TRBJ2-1	ASSRPWIPGQF
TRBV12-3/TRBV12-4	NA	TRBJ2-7	ASSGSGGWGYEQY
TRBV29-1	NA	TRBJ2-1	SVDKFRDFLYNEQF
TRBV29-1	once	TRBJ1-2	SVGGIGLGQGDGYT
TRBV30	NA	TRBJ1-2	AWSVGGGVMSGYT
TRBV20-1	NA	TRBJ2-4	SARDENIQY
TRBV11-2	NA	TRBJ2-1	ASSPPRGVMENEQF
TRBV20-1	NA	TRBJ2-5	SARVRQETQY
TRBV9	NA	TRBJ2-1	ASSVVPVGTDEQF
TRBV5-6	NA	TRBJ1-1	ASSLAPGNTEAF
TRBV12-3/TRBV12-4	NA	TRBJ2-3	ASSFSGLGAGDTQY
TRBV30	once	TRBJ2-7	ASSGGVEQY
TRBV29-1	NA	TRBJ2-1	SVEYSSGRSYNEQF
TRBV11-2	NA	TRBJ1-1	ASRPGALRAF
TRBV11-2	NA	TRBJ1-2	ASSSKGVSGGYT
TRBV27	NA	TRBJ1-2	ASRPGSPYGYT